This T cell receptor beta chain was found in a study of OX40 agonist ivuxolimab in advanced cancers. The CDR3 is made up of 13 amino acids. Germline-derived CDR1 and CDR2 are MNHNS and SASEGT. Produced via immunoSEQ multiplex PCR; TCRdb's table is partial and in-frame only. The data contain around 60,000 clones, roughly 87% of them singletons. On cycle 4 day 1 and cycle 7 day 1, as well as at baseline, blood was sampled. The source is an adult with an advanced solid tumor such as melanoma, head and neck, liver or kidney cancer. The chain has TRBV6-1 and TRBJ2-5; TRBD2 is a possible D gene (5 bases). Judging by the DNA end, TRBJ2-7 fits better; the J call may be wrong. The sequences come from CD4+ or CD8+ T cells sorted from blood, collected in a trial of the OX40 agonist ivuxolimab. Written as DNA, the CDR3 is TGTGCCAGCAGTGAAAGGGAGAGCTACGAGCAGTACTTC. Amino acid sequence: CASSERESYEQYF.